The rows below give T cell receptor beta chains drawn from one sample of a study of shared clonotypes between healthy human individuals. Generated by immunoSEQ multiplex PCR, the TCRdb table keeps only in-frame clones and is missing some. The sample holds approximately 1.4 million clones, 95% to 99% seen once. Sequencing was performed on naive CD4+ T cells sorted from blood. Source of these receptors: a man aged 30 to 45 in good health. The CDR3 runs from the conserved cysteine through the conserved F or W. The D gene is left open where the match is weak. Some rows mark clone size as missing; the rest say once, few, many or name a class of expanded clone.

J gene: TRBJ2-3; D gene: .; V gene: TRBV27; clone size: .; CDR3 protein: CASSSVLPTDTQYF; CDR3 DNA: TGTGCCAGCAGTTCAGTGCTGCCCACAGATACGCAGTATTTT
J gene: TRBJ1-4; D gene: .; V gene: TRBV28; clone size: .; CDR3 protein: CASKVLGGYEKLFF; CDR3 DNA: TGTGCCAGCAAAGTCCTAGGGGGGTATGAAAAACTGTTTTTT
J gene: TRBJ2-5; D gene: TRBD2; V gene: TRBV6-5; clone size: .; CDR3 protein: CASIETSAQETQYF; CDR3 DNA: TGTGCCAGCATCGAGACTAGCGCCCAAGAGACCCAGTACTTC
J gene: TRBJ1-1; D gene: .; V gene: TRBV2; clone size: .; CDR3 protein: CASSEEFIAFF; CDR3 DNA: TGTGCCAGCAGTGAGGAGTTCATAGCTTTCTTT
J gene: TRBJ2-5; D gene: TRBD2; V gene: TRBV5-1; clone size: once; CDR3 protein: CASSLGLREGEETQYF; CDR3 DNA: TGCGCCAGCAGCTTGGGGTTGCGGGAGGGCGAAGAGACCCAGTACTTC
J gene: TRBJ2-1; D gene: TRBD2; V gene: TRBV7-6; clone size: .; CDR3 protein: CASSLGFTSGPSYNEQFF; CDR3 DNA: TGTGCCAGCAGCTTAGGTTTCACTAGCGGGCCCTCCTACAATGAGCAGTTCTTC
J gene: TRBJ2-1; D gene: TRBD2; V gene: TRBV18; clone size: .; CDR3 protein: CASSLLAGAGDDEQFF; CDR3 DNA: TGTGCCAGCTCACTCCTAGCGGGAGCGGGTGACGATGAGCAGTTCTTC
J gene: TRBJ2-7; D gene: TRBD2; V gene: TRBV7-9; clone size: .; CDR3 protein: CASRLAGSDYEQYF; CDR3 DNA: TGTGCCAGCAGGCTAGCGGGATCTGACTACGAGCAGTACTTC
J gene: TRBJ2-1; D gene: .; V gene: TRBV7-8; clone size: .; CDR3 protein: CASSLDRAYNEQFF; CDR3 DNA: TGTGCCAGCAGCTTAGATCGAGCGTACAATGAGCAGTTCTTC
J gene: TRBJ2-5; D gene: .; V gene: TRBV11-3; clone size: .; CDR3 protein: CASSSPTNQETQYF; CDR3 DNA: TGTGCCAGCAGCTCCCCCACGAACCAAGAGACCCAGTACTTC